The clone carrying this T cell receptor (beta chain) was recorded a few times. The antigen is undetermined. These data belong to a study of T cell repertoires in cytomegalovirus infection. The study, taken as a whole, reports: Dominating the ex vivo response were HLA-C-restricted CMV-specific TCR beta clonotypes.

The germline gives CDR1 SGHTA, CDR2 FQGNSA. This CDR3 region has 14 residues. V lost 2 bases, J lost 7 bases, and 11 bases lay in between. TCRdb independently ran MiXCR on the reads; one entry per CDR3 protein. The sample has 450,000 to 650,000 distinct CDR3 sequences, roughly 43% seen once. This clonotype was obtained from a human donor in good health (CMV status not recorded). Some clones in this sample may be carry-over from other donors' samples. The source was cultured PBMCs, collected from culture after CMV antigen stimulation. The chain carries TRBV7-2 and TRBJ1-4, with D tentatively TRBD1 (5 bases). The CDR3 DNA reads TGTGCCAGCAGCTTAAGGGGCTCGGGTGAAAAACTGTTTTTT. Translated, it gives CASSLRGSGEKLFF.